This T cell receptor (beta chain) was sequenced in a study of identifying expanded T cells in peripheral blood. Here immunoSEQ multiplex PCR was the method, and the copy in TCRdb shows in-frame clones only, minus some. Of 50,000 to 65,000 clones detected, approximately 90% appear once; the ten largest clones hold 3% to 4%. Germline values: CDR1 SGHVS, CDR2 FQNEAQ. The CDR3 loop spans 17 amino acids. Trimming removed 5 bases from V and 0 bases from J; junction bases left unmatched: 10. Overall study findings and caveats: Clone count variance between roughly two-week samples rose with total template count. About 1.3 clones differed between technical replicates, versus 16.4 and 19 over time.

Collection occurred without any documented infections or immune events in donors. Comments on this clone: Antigen: not known.

Sequenced input: blood. The TCR was taken from a person between 18 and 75 years old in good health. The gene calls are TRBV7-8 and TRBJ2-1; 7 positions agree with TRBD2. CDR3 sequence: CASSTLTSVSSYNEQFF. For the CDR3, the DNA is TGTGCCAGCAGCACCCTTACTAGCGTGAGCTCCTACAATGAGCAGTTCTTC.